The following is a TCR beta chain sequence with its context. Its antigen is unidentified. This specimen comes from a study of cytomegalovirus exposure and HLA in healthy donors. Study results and limitations: A later analysis revealed that TCR association rates differed between HLA loci, peaking at DRB1 and bottoming out at HLA-C. Listed as cytomegalovirus-associated were 150 to 200 TCR beta chains. In a later analysis, V- and J-gene trimming of beta chains associated with a DCLRE1C missense variant, replicated independently.

The PCR was carried out with 60 Vbeta primers and 13 Jbeta primers. Produced via immunoSEQ multiplex PCR; TCRdb's table is partial and in-frame only. The table lists about 130,000 clones, with 1.5% to 2% in the top ten. Sequenced sample: PBMCs. The clonotype comes from a woman in her thirties or forties in good health and CMV-seropositive.

The CDR3 loop reads CATSSPGGYQPQHF. CDR3 DNA sequence: TGTGCCACCAGCAGCCCCGGGGGATATCAGCCCCAGCATTTT. V is TRBV15 and J is TRBJ1-5; D is perhaps TRBD1 (5 bases). V was pared by 3 bases and J by 5 bases, with 11 bases between. Germline lookup yields CDR1 LNHNV and CDR2 YYDKDF (reference sequence). CDR3 length equals 14 residues.